A selection of T cell receptor beta chains follows, all from one sample in a study of blood T cell repertoires in COVID-19. The method was immunoSEQ multiplex PCR; TCRdb's version includes in-frame clones alone and lacks a portion of them. Altogether approximately 300,000 clones are present, around 86% being singletons, with the ten largest covering 1%. The sequencing sample was made of peripheral blood. All receptors derive from a man aged 50 to 59 with active or convalescent COVID-19. CDR3s include the opening cysteine and the closing phenylalanine or tryptophan. D genes are given only for firm matches. A clone size is listed for some rows: how often the clone was seen (once, few, many), or a class if it is expanded.

cdr3_nt,cdr3_aa,j_call,d_call,clone_size,v_call
TGCAGCGGCTTGGGACAGGCGAACACTGAAGCTTTCTTT,CSGLGQANTEAFF,TRBJ1-1,TRBD1,.,TRBV29-1
TGTGCCAGCAGCCCCAGGGACACCGGTGAGCAGTTCTTC,CASSPRDTGEQFF,TRBJ2-1,.,.,TRBV3-1/TRBV3-2
TGTGCCAGCAGTGAACAAGGGGCCACCTACGAGCAGTACTTC,CASSEQGATYEQYF,TRBJ2-7,.,.,TRBV2
TGTGCCAGCAGCGGCGGGGGGCCACTCACCGGGGAGCTGTTTTTT,CASSGGGPLTGELFF,TRBJ2-2,TRBD2,.,TRBV9
TGTGCCAGCAGCCTAGGTCAGGGGACAGGGGGCTTGTACAATGAGCAGTTCTTC,CASSLGQGTGGLYNEQFF,TRBJ2-1,TRBD1,.,TRBV4-2
TGTGCCAGCAGCCGTACTACGACAGCCTACGAGCAGTACTTC,CASSRTTTAYEQYF,TRBJ2-7,.,few,TRBV11-2
TGCGCCAGCAGCTTGGCCGCTAGCTCTAGCACAGATACGCAGTATTTT,CASSLAASSSTDTQYF,TRBJ2-3,.,.,TRBV5-1
TGTGCCAGCAGTTTAGGTAGTTACAGCGAGCAGTACTTC,CASSLGSYSEQYF,TRBJ2-7,.,.,TRBV28
TGTGCGAGCAGACAGGGGGGCTATGGCTACACCTTC,CASRQGGYGYTF,TRBJ1-2,TRBD1,.,TRBV28
TGTGCCACCAGCAGAGAATGGAGTTACAATGAGCAGTTCTTC,CATSREWSYNEQFF,TRBJ2-1,.,.,TRBV15
TGTGCCAGCAGTTTATCATTCCGCGGGGGGTCTTACAATGAGCAGTTCTTC,CASSLSFRGGSYNEQFF,TRBJ2-1,TRBD2,.,TRBV27
TGTGCCAGCATTGCGTCCGGCAATCAGCCCCAGCATTTT,CASIASGNQPQHF,TRBJ1-5,.,.,TRBV28
TGTGCCAGCAGTTCACCCCTAGGTGCCGGTCACTATGGCTACACCTTC,CASSSPLGAGHYGYTF,TRBJ1-2,.,.,TRBV28
TGTGCCAGCAGCCTACGGACAGGGGGTTCCTACGAGCAGTACTTC,CASSLRTGGSYEQYF,TRBJ2-7,TRBD1,.,TRBV7-9
TGCGCCAACAGCTTGGGGGGAGGCGACTCTGGAAACACCATATATTTT,CANSLGGGDSGNTIYF,TRBJ1-3,.,.,TRBV5-1
TGTGCCAGCAGTCGTAGCGGGGGGGTCAGGGAGCAGTTCTTC,CASSRSGGVREQFF,TRBJ2-1,TRBD2,.,TRBV11-2
TGTGCCAGCAGCTTAGTTAGGGGCGTCAACTATGGCTACACCTTC,CASSLVRGVNYGYTF,TRBJ1-2,.,.,TRBV7-2
TGCGCCAGCACCCCTCAGGGACTCACCGGGGAGCTGTTTTTT,CASTPQGLTGELFF,TRBJ2-2,.,.,TRBV5-1
TGTGCCAGCAGTCACCAGGGTAAGAGCAATCAGCCCCAGCATTTT,CASSHQGKSNQPQHF,TRBJ1-5,.,.,TRBV28
TGCGCCAGCAGCTTGAGCGGGAGTAGCGCAGATACGCAGTATTTT,CASSLSGSSADTQYF,TRBJ2-3,TRBD2,once,TRBV5-1
TGTGCCATTGGCCGGGACTTAAAAGATACGCAGTATTTT,CAIGRDLKDTQYF,TRBJ2-3,.,.,TRBV6-5
TGCGCCAGCAGCTTGGGGGCTAGCGGGAACAACAATGAGCAGTTCTTC,CASSLGASGNNNEQFF,TRBJ2-1,TRBD2,few,TRBV5-1
TGTGCCAGCAGCTTAGAGCGGACAGGGGATGAAAAACTGTTTTTT,CASSLERTGDEKLFF,TRBJ1-4,TRBD1,.,TRBV11-3
TGTGCCAGCAGCTTGCCTTTCACCGGGAACTATGGCTACACCTTC,CASSLPFTGNYGYTF,TRBJ1-2,.,.,TRBV5-6
TGTGCCAGCAGGTCCCTCCTCAGGGCGAATGAAAAACTGTTTTTT,CASRSLLRANEKLFF,TRBJ1-4,.,.,TRBV2
TGTGCCAGCAGCTCCGGGACAGGGGCCTACGAGCAGTACTTC,CASSSGTGAYEQYF,TRBJ2-7,TRBD1,.,TRBV5-8
TGTGCCAGCAGTTCTAAAGGGGATCAGCCCCAGCATTTT,CASSSKGDQPQHF,TRBJ1-5,.,.,TRBV12-3/TRBV12-4
TGTGCCAGCAGTCTGCCTTCAGGGGAAAAACTGTTTTTT,CASSLPSGEKLFF,TRBJ1-4,.,.,TRBV11-2
TGCGCCAGCAATAACGGGACAGTTTTAAGTGGAAACACCATATATTTT,CASNNGTVLSGNTIYF,TRBJ1-3,TRBD1,.,TRBV10-2
TGTGCCAGCAGCGTAGGGGACAGGGGTTACGAGCAGTACTTC,CASSVGDRGYEQYF,TRBJ2-7,TRBD1,.,TRBV9
TGCGCCAGCAGCTATTCAGGGGTAGCGGGAGCAGAGACCCAGTACTTC,CASSYSGVAGAETQYF,TRBJ2-5,TRBD2,.,TRBV5-1